The rows below give T cell receptor beta chains drawn from one sample of a study of cytomegalovirus exposure and HLA in healthy donors. The protocol was immunoSEQ multiplex PCR, while the TCRdb copy is restricted to in-frame clones and leaves out a portion. Of 150,000 or so clones in the sample, about 85% are singletons; the top ten hold about 2%. Input material: PBMCs. All receptors derive from a young man in good health and CMV-seropositive. CDR3s include the opening cysteine and the closing phenylalanine or tryptophan. The D gene is left open where the match is weak. Some rows mark clone size as missing; the rest say once, few, many or name a class of expanded clone.

V gene	J gene	D gene	clone size	CDR3 protein	CDR3 DNA
TRBV11-1	TRBJ2-7	-	-	CASSFLRTEPYEQYF	TGTGCCAGCAGCTTCCTGCGGACAGAACCCTACGAGCAGTACTTC
TRBV10-3	TRBJ1-5	-	-	CAISVQGQPQHF	TGTGCCATCAGTGTACAGGGCCAGCCCCAGCATTTT
TRBV29-1	TRBJ2-4	-	-	CSVGEGRGNIQYF	TGCAGCGTTGGTGAGGGCCGGGGGAACATTCAGTACTTC
TRBV4-2	TRBJ2-3	-	-	CASSASDSRTDTQYF	TGTGCCAGCAGCGCGTCCGACAGCCGCACAGATACGCAGTATTTT
TRBV5-8	TRBJ2-7	-	-	CASSMSGLGEQYF	TGTGCCAGCAGCATGAGCGGGCTCGGGGAGCAGTACTTC
TRBV9	TRBJ2-3	TRBD2	-	CASSRTSGATDTQYF	TGTGCCAGCAGCCGAACTAGCGGGGCGACAGATACGCAGTATTTT
TRBV5-6	TRBJ2-5	TRBD2	few	CASSLGGGQETQYF	TGTGCCAGCAGCTTGGGGGGGGGCCAAGAGACCCAGTACTTC
TRBV9	TRBJ2-2	TRBD2	-	CASSPSGGANTGELFF	TGTGCCAGCAGCCCCAGCGGGGGAGCGAACACCGGGGAGCTGTTTTTT
TRBV6-4	TRBJ2-4	-	-	CASSDSRTSRGGRAKNSQYF	TGTGCCAGCAGTGACTCCCGGACTAGCAGGGGGGGGAGAGCCAAAAACAGTCAGTACTTC
TRBV19	TRBJ2-7	-	-	CASKAGPYYEQYF	TGTGCCAGCAAGGCGGGACCCTACTACGAGCAGTACTTC
TRBV19	TRBJ1-5	TRBD1	-	CASSVWDRLNQPQHF	TGTGCCAGTAGTGTCTGGGACAGGTTAAATCAGCCCCAGCATTTT
TRBV7-9	TRBJ1-2	-	-	CASSLALAGVNYGYTF	TGTGCCAGCAGCTTAGCGCTTGCAGGCGTTAACTATGGCTACACCTTC
TRBV4-3	TRBJ2-1	TRBD2	-	CASSQGPLSGLPNEQFF	TGCGCCAGCAGCCAAGGTCCTCTCTCGGGACTACCCAATGAGCAGTTCTTC
TRBV7-2	TRBJ1-1	TRBD1	few	CASSLSRTGGPVGFF	TGTGCCAGCAGCCTGAGCAGGACAGGGGGACCCGTAGGCTTCTTT
TRBV9	TRBJ2-1	-	few	CASSVVGEGDEQFF	TGTGCCAGCAGCGTAGTCGGAGAGGGTGATGAGCAGTTCTTC
TRBV4-1	TRBJ1-1	-	-	CASSQGGGGVNTEAFF	TGCGCCAGCAGCCAAGGGGGGGGTGGGGTGAACACTGAAGCTTTCTTT
TRBV11-3	TRBJ2-2	TRBD2	-	CASSYGTINTGELFF	TGTGCCAGCAGTTACGGGACTATCAACACCGGGGAGCTGTTTTTT
TRBV14	TRBJ2-2	TRBD2	-	CASSQDPGLANTGELFF	TGTGCCAGCAGCCAAGATCCGGGACTAGCGAACACCGGGGAGCTGTTTTTT
TRBV27	TRBJ1-1	-	-	CASGTGNTEAFF	TGTGCCAGCGGAACAGGAAACACTGAAGCTTTCTTT
TRBV5-5	TRBJ1-2	-	-	CASSLSGRYGYTF	TGTGCCAGCAGCCTCTCTGGGCGCTATGGCTACACCTTC
TRBV4-1	TRBJ2-5	TRBD2	-	CASSQEGGAGGTQYF	TGCGCCAGCAGCCAAGAGGGAGGGGCCGGGGGGACCCAGTACTTC
TRBV7-2	TRBJ2-3	TRBD1	few	CASRPDRGRSDTQYF	TGTGCCAGCAGGCCCGACAGGGGTCGATCAGATACGCAGTATTTT
TRBV2	TRBJ2-7	TRBD1	-	CASSSGQGEYEQYF	TGTGCCAGCAGCTCCGGACAGGGGGAGTACGAGCAGTACTTC
TRBV6-1	TRBJ2-7	-	-	CASSEADRLLRSEEQYF	TGTGCCAGCAGTGAAGCGGACAGACTGCTTCGGTCTGAAGAGCAGTACTTC
TRBV7-2	TRBJ2-3	-	-	CASSKDGPGGYF	TGTGCCAGCAGCAAGGACGGCCCCGGAGGTTATTTT
TRBV18	TRBJ2-7	-	few	CASSPTLGDYEQYF	TGTGCCAGCTCACCCACACTAGGGGACTACGAGCAGTACTTC
TRBV5-1	TRBJ1-6	TRBD1	few	CASSPGDRWNSPLHF	TGCGCCAGCAGCCCGGGGGACAGATGGAATTCACCCCTCCACTTT
TRBV29-1	TRBJ1-1	-	-	CSALPGGTEAFF	TGCAGCGCGCTACCGGGGGGTACTGAAGCTTTCTTT
TRBV5-1	TRBJ2-3	-	-	CASSLGDTTGSDTQYF	TGCGCCAGCAGCTTGGGTGACACTACGGGGTCAGATACGCAGTATTTT
TRBV5-1	TRBJ2-2	TRBD1	-	CASTPGQPNTGELFF	TGCGCCAGCACGCCGGGACAGCCGAACACCGGGGAGCTGTTTTTT
TRBV6-5	TRBJ2-7	-	-	CASSYSEEDHPYEQYF	TGTGCCAGCAGTTACTCTGAGGAGGACCATCCCTACGAGCAGTACTTC
TRBV7-9	TRBJ2-5	-	-	CASSLRLDQETQYF	TGTGCCAGCAGCTTAAGGCTAGATCAAGAGACCCAGTACTTC
TRBV19	TRBJ1-5	-	-	CASSGAGDTPQHF	TGTGCCAGTAGTGGAGCAGGGGATACGCCCCAGCATTTT
TRBV29-1	TRBJ2-3	TRBD1	few	CSVDRTGDRGDTQYF	TGCAGCGTTGACCGGACAGGGGATAGAGGAGATACGCAGTATTTT
TRBV4-1	TRBJ2-5	-	-	CASSQDLQGRYQETQYF	TGCGCCAGCAGCCAAGATCTGCAGGGGCGGTACCAAGAGACCCAGTACTTC
TRBV29-1	TRBJ2-5	TRBD1	-	CSLRDRGRETQYF	TGCAGCCTAAGGGACAGGGGAAGAGAGACCCAGTACTTC
TRBV5-4	TRBJ1-6	-	-	CASSSATGQTYNSPLHF	TGTGCCAGCAGCTCAGCTACTGGACAGACATATAATTCACCCCTCCACTTT
TRBV7-9	TRBJ2-7	-	few	CASSRLGGFYEQYF	TGTGCCAGCAGCCGGCTCGGGGGATTCTACGAGCAGTACTTC
TRBV12-5	TRBJ2-3	TRBD2	-	CASGLSIRLAESTDTQYF	TGTGCTAGTGGTTTGTCTATTCGACTAGCCGAAAGCACAGATACGCAGTATTTT
TRBV27	TRBJ1-2	-	-	CASTSRGGKHFYEDGYTF	TGTGCCAGCACCTCGCGGGGAGGGAAGCATTTTTATGAGGATGGCTACACCTTC